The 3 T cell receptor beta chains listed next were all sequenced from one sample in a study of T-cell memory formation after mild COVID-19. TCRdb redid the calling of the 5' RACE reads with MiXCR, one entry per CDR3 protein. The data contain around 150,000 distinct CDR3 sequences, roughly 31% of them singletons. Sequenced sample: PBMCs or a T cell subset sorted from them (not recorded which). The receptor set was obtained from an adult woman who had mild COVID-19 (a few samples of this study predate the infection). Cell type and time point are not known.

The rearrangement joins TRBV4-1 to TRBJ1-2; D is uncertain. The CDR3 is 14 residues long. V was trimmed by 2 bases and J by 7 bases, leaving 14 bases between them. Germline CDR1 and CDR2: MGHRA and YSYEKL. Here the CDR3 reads CASSQFGGWGGYTF. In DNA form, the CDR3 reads TGCGCCAGCAGCCAATTTGGCGGCTGGGGTGGCTACACCTTC.

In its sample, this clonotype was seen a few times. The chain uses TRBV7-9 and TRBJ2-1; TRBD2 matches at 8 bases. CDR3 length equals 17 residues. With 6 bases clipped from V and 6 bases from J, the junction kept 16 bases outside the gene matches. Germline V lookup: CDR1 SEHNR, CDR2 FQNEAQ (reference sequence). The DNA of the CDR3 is TGTGCCAGCAGTCTCTTTTTCAGTAGCGGGGCGGGCAATGAGCAGTTCTTC. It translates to CASSLFFSSGAGNEQFF.

The CDR3 sequence: CASRESDRDHTEAFF. The DNA for the CDR3 is TGTGCCAGCAGGGAGTCGGACAGGGACCACACTGAAGCTTTCTTT. J is TRBJ1-1 and V is TRBV5-6; TRBD1 matches 8 bases. With V trimmed by 5 bases and J by 3 bases, 9 bases remained unmatched. Germline CDR1 reads SGHDT; CDR2 reads YYEEEE. This CDR3 has 15 amino acids.